The TCR beta chain described here comes from a study of blood T cell repertoires in COVID-19. Study in general: In each case, the material was cDNA or gDNA derived from T cells, B-cell-depleted T cells, or PBMCs.

This clone was seen a handful of times. Method: immunoSEQ multiplex PCR; TCRdb's copy keeps in-frame clones and lacks some. The table shows 150,000 to 200,000 clones, with approximately 85% occurring only once. The source is a man between 60 and 75 years old with active or convalescent COVID-19. Sequencing was performed on peripheral blood.

This CDR3 is CASSTSYEQYF. The DNA of the CDR3 is TGCGCCAGCAGTACTAGCTACGAGCAGTACTTC. The chain combines TRBV5-1 with TRBJ2-7; D might be TRBD2 (5 bases). Trimming stripped 5 bases from V and 3 bases from J, with 6 bases between. Germline lookup yields CDR1 SGHRS and CDR2 YFSETQ. This CDR3 is 11 amino acids long. Full variable domain (remainder filled in from reference TRBV5-1 and TRBJ2-7): KAGVTQTPRYLIKTRGQQVTLSCSPISGHRSVSWYQQTPGQGLQFLFEYFSETQRNKGNFPGRFSGRQFSNSRSEMNVSTLELGDSALYLCASSTSYEQYFGPGTRLTVT.